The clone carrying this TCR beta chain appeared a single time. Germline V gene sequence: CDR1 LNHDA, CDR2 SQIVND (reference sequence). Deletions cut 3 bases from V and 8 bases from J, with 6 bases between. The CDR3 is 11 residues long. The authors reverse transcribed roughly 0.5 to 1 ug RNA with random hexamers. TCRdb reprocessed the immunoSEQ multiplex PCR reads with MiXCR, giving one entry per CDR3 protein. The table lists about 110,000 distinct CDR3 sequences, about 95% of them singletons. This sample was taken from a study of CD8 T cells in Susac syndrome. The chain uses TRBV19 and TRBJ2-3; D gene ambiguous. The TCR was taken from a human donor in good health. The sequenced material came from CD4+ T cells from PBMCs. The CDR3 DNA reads TGTGCCAGTAGTATGGTGGGTACGCAGTATTTT. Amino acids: CASSMVGTQYF.